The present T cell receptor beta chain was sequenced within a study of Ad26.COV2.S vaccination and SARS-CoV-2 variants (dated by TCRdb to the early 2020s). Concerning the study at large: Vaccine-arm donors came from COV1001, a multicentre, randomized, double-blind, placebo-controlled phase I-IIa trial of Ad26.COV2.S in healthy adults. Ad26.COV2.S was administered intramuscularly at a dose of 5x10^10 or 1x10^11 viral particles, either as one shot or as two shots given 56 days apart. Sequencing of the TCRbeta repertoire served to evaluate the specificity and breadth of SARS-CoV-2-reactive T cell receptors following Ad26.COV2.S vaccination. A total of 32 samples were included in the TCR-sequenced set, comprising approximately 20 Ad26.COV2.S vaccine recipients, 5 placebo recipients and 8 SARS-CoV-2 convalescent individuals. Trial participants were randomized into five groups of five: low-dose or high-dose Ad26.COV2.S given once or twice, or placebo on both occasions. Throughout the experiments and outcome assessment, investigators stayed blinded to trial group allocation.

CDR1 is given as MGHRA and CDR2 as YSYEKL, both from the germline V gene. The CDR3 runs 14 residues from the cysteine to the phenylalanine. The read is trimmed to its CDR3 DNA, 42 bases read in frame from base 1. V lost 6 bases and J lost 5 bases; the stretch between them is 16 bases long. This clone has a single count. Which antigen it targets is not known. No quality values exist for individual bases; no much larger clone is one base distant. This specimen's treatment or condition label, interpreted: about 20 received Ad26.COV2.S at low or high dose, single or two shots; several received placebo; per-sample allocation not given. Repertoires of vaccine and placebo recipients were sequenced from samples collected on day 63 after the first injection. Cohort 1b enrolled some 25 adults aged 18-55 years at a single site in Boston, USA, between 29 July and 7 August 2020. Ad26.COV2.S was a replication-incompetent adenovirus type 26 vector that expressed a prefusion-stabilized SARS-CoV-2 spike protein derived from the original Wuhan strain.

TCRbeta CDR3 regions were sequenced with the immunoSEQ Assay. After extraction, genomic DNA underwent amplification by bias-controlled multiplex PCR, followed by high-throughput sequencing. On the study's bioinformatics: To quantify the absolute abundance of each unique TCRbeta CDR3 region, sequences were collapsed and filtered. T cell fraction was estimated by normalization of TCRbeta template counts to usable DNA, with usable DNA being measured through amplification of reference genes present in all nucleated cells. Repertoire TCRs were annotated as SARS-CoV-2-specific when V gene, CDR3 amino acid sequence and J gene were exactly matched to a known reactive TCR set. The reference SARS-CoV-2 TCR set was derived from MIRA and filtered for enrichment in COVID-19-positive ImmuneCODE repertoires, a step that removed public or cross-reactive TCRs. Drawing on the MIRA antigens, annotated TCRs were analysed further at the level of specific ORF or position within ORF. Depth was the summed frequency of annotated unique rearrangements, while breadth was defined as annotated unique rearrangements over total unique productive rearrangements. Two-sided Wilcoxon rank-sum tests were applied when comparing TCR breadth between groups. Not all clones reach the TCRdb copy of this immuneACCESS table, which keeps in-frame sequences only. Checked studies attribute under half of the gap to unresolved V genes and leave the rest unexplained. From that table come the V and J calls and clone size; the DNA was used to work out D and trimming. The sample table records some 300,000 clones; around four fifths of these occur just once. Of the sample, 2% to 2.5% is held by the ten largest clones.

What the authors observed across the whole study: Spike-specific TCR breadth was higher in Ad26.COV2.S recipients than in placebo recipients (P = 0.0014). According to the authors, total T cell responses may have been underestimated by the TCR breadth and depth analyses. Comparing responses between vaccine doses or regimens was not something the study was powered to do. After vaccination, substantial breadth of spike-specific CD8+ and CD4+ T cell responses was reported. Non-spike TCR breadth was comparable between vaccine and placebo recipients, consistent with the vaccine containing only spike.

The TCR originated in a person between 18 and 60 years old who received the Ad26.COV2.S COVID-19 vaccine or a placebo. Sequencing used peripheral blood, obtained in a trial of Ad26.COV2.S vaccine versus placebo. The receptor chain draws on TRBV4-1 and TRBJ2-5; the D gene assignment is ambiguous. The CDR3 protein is CASRKGTLGETQYF. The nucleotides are TGCGCCAGCAGAAAAGGAACACTTGGGGAGACCCAGTACTTC.